The 9 T cell receptor beta chains given below trace back to one sample, sequenced in a study of cytomegalovirus exposure and HLA in healthy donors. TCRdb's copy holds only in-frame clones and misses some; the assay was immunoSEQ multiplex PCR. The sample consists of about 110,000 clones, about 85% of them appearing once. Sequenced: PBMCs. The receptors derive from a woman under 30 in good health and CMV-seronegative.

This chain connects TRBV5-1 to TRBJ2-3; TRBD1 might be the D (5 bases). Germline V gene sequence: CDR1 SGHRS, CDR2 YFSETQ. The CDR3 is 15 residues long. V lost 4 bases and J 0 bases, leaving 12 bases between the germline ends. CDR3 amino acids: CASSLDSLSTDTQYF. As DNA, the CDR3 is TGCGCCAGCAGCCTCGACAGCCTTAGCACAGATACGCAGTATTTT.

This clone occurred a few times. V gene TRBV5-5 combines with J gene TRBJ2-5; D possibly corresponds to TRBD1 (5 bases). CDR1 SGHKS and CDR2 YYEKEE come from the germline V gene (reference sequence). Trimming pared 0 bases from V and 1 base from J, leaving 10 bases between. This CDR3 has 15 amino acids. This chain's CDR3 is CASSLALTAQETQYF. DNA for the CDR3: TGTGCCAGCAGCTTGGCCCTGACAGCCCAAGAGACCCAGTACTTC.

The chain employs TRBV27 and TRBJ1-4; 8 bases agree with TRBD1. From germline, CDR1 is MNHEY and CDR2 SMNVEV (reference sequence). The CDR3 contains 15 residues. The J segment lost 7 bases and the V segment lost 0 bases, leaving 4 bases of the junction unmatched. The CDR3 DNA follows: TGTGCCAGCAGTTTATCGGGACAGGCCGGTGAAAAACTGTTTTTT. Translation: CASSLSGQAGEKLFF.

This chain links TRBV5-8 with TRBJ2-7, with D possibly being TRBD2 (5 bases). The CDR3 extends over 15 amino acids. Germline V gene lookup returns CDR1 SGHTS and CDR2 YDEGEE. V was clipped by 6 bases and J by 2 bases, with 18 bases between them. The CDR3 region is CASTIGGNTAYEQYF. The CDR3 nucleotides read TGTGCCAGCACCATAGGAGGCAATACAGCCTACGAGCAGTACTTC.

The chain carries TRBV6-4 and TRBJ1-6; 10 bases map to TRBD1. Germline CDR1 is MRHNA and CDR2 is SNTAGT. Trimming cost V 0 bases and J 7 bases; bases outside gene matches: 0. There are 15 residues in the CDR3. The CDR3 DNA reads as TGTGCCAGCAGTGACTCGACAGGGGGCAATTCACCCCTCCACTTT. Translated, it gives CASSDSTGGNSPLHF.

The chain links TRBV18 to TRBJ1-6; D not resolved. This CDR3 is 15 amino acids long. Per the germline V gene, CDR1 is KGHSH and CDR2 is LQKENI. Trimming stripped 2 bases from V and 6 bases from J, with 11 bases between. The CDR3 nucleotides are TGTGCCAGCTCACCAGGGTCCGGAGCTAATTCACCCCTCCACTTT. Translating it yields CASSPGSGANSPLHF.

This clone was seen only once. V usage is TRBV14 and J usage is TRBJ2-7; 9 bases are shared with TRBD1. V trimming: 3 bases; J trimming: 5 bases; junction bases outside the gene matches: 5. The CDR3 contains 14 residues. Germline values: CDR1 SGHDN, CDR2 FVKESK. Here the CDR3 DNA reads TGTGCCAGCAGCCACCACAGGGGGCAGGACGAGCAGTACTTC. Amino acid sequence: CASSHHRGQDEQYF.

J is TRBJ2-1 and V is TRBV9; D is uncertain. This CDR3 contains 12 residues. In germline, CDR1 is SGDLS, CDR2 YYNGEE. Trimming shortened V by 7 bases and J by 4 bases, and 9 bases separated the two germline ends. The CDR3 coding sequence is TGTGCCAGCCAAGACTCTTACAATGAGCAGTTCTTC. Protein: CASQDSYNEQFF.

The chain combines TRBV5-6 with TRBJ2-7, with 9 bases that match TRBD1. The V segment lost 4 bases and the J segment 2 bases; nucleotides outside the gene matches: 4. The CDR3 has 14 residues. The V gene's germline CDR1 is SGHDT and CDR2 YYEEEE. The CDR3 sequence: CASSPRTGAYEQYF. CDR3 in DNA: TGTGCCAGCAGCCCAAGGACAGGGGCCTACGAGCAGTACTTC.